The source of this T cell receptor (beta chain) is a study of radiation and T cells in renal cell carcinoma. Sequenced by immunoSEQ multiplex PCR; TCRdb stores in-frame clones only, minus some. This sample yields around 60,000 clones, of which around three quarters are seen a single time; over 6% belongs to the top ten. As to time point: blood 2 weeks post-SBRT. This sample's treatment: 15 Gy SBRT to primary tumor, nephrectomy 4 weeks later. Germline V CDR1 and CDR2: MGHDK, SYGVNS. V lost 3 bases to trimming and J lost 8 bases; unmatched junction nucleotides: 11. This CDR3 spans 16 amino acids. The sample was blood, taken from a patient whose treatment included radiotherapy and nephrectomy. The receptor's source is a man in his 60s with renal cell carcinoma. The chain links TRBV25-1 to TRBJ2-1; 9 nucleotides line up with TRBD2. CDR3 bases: TGTGCCAGCAGTGATATCGAAACGGGACTAGCCTATGAGCAGTTCTTC. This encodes CASSDIETGLAYEQFF.